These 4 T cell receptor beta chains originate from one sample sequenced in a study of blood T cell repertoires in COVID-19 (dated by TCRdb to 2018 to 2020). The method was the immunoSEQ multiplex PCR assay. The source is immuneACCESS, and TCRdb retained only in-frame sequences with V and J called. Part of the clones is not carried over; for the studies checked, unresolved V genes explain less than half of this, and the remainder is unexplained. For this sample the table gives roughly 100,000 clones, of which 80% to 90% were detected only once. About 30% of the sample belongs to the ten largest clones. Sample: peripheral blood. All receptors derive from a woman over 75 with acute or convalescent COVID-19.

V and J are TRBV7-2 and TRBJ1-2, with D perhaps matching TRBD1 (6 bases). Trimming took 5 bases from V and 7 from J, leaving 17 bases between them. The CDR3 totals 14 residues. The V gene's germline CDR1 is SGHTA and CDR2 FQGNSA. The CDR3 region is CASSPKKQGFGYTF. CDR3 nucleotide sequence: TGTGCCAGCAGCCCGAAGAAACAGGGCTTTGGCTACACCTTC.

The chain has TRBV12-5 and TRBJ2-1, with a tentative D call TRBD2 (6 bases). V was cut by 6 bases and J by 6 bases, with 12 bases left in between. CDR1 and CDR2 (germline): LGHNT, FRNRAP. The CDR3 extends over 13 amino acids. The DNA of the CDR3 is TGTGCTAGTGGCCCCGGGACTCCCAATGAGCAGTTCTTC. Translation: CASGPGTPNEQFF.

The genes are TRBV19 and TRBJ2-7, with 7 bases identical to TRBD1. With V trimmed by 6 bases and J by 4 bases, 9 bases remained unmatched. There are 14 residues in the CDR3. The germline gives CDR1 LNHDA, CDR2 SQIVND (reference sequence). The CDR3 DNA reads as TGTGCCAGTAGGCAGGACAGGACCTCATACGAGCAGTACTTC. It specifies CASRQDRTSYEQYF.

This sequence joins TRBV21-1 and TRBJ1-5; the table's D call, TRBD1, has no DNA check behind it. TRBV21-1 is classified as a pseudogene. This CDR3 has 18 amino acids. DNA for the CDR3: TGTGCCAGCATCGATCCCCGGGACAGGGACGATGGCAATCAGCCCCAGCATTTT. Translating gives CASIDPRDRDDGNQPQHF.